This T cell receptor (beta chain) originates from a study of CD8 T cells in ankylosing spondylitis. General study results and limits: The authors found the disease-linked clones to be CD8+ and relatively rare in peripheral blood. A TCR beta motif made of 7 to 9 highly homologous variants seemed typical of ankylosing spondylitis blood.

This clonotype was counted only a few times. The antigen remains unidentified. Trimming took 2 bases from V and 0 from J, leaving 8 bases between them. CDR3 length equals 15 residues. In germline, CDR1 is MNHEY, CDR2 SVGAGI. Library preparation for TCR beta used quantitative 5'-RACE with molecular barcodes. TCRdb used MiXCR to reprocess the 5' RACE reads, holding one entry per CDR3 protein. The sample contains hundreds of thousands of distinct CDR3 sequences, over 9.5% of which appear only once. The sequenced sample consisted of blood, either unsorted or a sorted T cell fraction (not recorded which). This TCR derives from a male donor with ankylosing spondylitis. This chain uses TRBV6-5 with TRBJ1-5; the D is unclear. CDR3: CASSYARDSNQPQHF. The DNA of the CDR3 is TGTGCCAGCAGTTACGCGAGAGATAGCAATCAGCCCCAGCATTTT.